These 19 T cell receptor beta chains were all obtained from the same sample, sequenced in a study of OX40 agonist ivuxolimab in advanced cancers. The repertoire was sequenced with immunoSEQ multiplex PCR; TCRdb's copy has only in-frame clones and lacks some. The sample consists of 53,000 or so clones, roughly 86% of them appearing once. This specimen consisted of CD4+ or CD8+ T cells sorted from blood, obtained in a trial of the OX40 agonist ivuxolimab. These receptors all stem from an adult with an advanced solid tumor such as melanoma, head and neck, liver or kidney cancer.

The count of this clone is one. The rearrangement uses TRBV7-9 and TRBJ2-5; perhaps TRBD1 as D (6 bases). This CDR3 contains 12 residues. The V end was cut by 10 bases, the J end by 2 bases, with 11 bases between. Germline values: CDR1 SEHNR, CDR2 FQNEAQ (reference sequence). This CDR3 reads CATRGLQETQYF. Written as DNA, the CDR3 is TGTGCCACCAGGGGATTACAAGAGACCCAGTACTTC.

This chain connects TRBV11-2 to TRBJ2-7, with TRBD2 matching 11 bases. CDR1 SGHAT and CDR2 FQNNGV come from the germline V gene. The CDR3 spans 18 residues. V shed 1 base, J shed 1 base, and the junction held 9 bases outside the gene matches. The CDR3 DNA reads TGTGCCAGCAGCTTAGGGGTGGTAGCGGGAGGGGTATCCTACGAGCAGTACTTC. Protein product: CASSLGVVAGGVSYEQYF.

The chain has TRBV25-1 and TRBJ2-7, with TRBD2 matching over 7 bases. Germline V CDR1 and CDR2: MGHDK, SYGVNS. The CDR3 runs to 16 residues. Trimming cost V 6 bases and J 0 bases; bases outside gene matches: 11. The CDR3 coding sequence is TGTGCCAGCAGCTCTACGAGAGGACTAGACTCCTACGAGCAGTACTTC. It specifies CASSSTRGLDSYEQYF.

The CDR3 loop is CAWRTGVTSYEQYF. DNA for the CDR3: TGTGCCTGGAGGACAGGGGTTACCTCCTACGAGCAGTACTTC. The chain has TRBV30 and TRBJ2-7; 8 bases line up with TRBD1. Germline assignment: CDR1 GTSNPN and CDR2 SVGIG (reference sequence). The V gene end was trimmed by 3 bases and the J gene end by 0 bases; junction bases not matched to a gene: 4. The CDR3 contains 14 residues.

This chain uses TRBV11-3 with TRBJ1-1; 9 nucleotides align to TRBD1. Germline V gene lookup returns CDR1 SGHNT and CDR2 YENEEA. The CDR3 has 13 amino acids. After removal of 3 bases from V and 4 bases from J, the junction contained 0 bases not matched to a gene. The CDR3 here is CASSLTGGTEAFF. DNA of the CDR3: TGTGCCAGCAGCTTGACAGGGGGCACTGAAGCTTTCTTT.

This rearrangement joins TRBV29-1 to TRBJ2-7; 9 positions match TRBD1. Germline trimming cut 1 base from V and 3 bases from J; bases unmatched to any gene: 7. Germline V CDR1 and CDR2: SQVTM, ANQGSEA. This CDR3 is 15 amino acids long. CDR3 coding DNA: TGCAGCGTTGAAGGAGAGGACAGGGGTAGCTACGAGCAGTACTTC. Translating it yields CSVEGEDRGSYEQYF.

V usage is TRBV30 and J usage is TRBJ2-3, with D perhaps matching TRBD2 (5 bases). This CDR3 has 13 residues. V lost 2 bases to trimming and J lost 3 bases, with 9 bases between them. Germline CDR1 is GTSNPN and CDR2 is SVGIG (reference sequence). The CDR3 spells CAWSSGTTDTQYF. The CDR3 DNA reads as TGTGCCTGGAGTAGCGGTACAACAGATACGCAGTATTTT.

This chain joins TRBV5-4 and TRBJ2-6, with D tentatively TRBD1 or TRBD2 (6 bases each). This CDR3 spans 16 amino acids. V was trimmed by 4 bases and J by 4 bases, leaving 15 bases between them. Germline values: CDR1 SGHNT, CDR2 YYREEE (reference sequence). CDR3 DNA: TGTGCCAGCAGCCCTATTGGGGGGCAGGGGGCCAACGTCCTGACTTTC. The encoded protein is CASSPIGGQGANVLTF.

This rearrangement joins TRBV18 to TRBJ1-5; 9 bases are shared with TRBD1. With V trimmed by 5 bases and J by 4 bases, 6 bases remained unmatched. The CDR3 spans 15 residues. CDR1 KGHSH and CDR2 LQKENI come from the germline V gene. For the CDR3, the DNA is TGTGCCAGCTCAGCAACAGGGGGCACAAATCAGCCCCAGCATTTT. Translation: CASSATGGTNQPQHF.

The rearrangement uses TRBV6-1 and TRBJ2-7; D uncertain. Germline V gives CDR1 MNHNS, CDR2 SASEGT. The CDR3 sequence is 17 residues long. The V end lost 0 bases, the J end lost 0 bases, and 15 bases lay between the germline ends. The CDR3 protein is CASSEAFVNRYSYEQYF. The CDR3, as DNA: TGTGCCAGCAGTGAAGCATTCGTCAACAGATACTCCTACGAGCAGTACTTC.

The V gene is TRBV18, the J gene TRBJ2-5; 11 bases match TRBD2. The V gene end was trimmed by 3 bases and the J gene end by 5 bases; junction bases not matched to a gene: 5. CDR1 KGHSH and CDR2 LQKENI come from the germline V gene. The CDR3 has 15 amino acids. CDR3 amino acids: CASSPTSGRFETQYF. DNA of the CDR3: TGTGCCAGCTCACCTACTAGCGGGAGATTTGAGACCCAGTACTTC.

The chain links TRBV13 to TRBJ2-3; tentative D call: TRBD1 (7 bases). Germline CDR1 PRHDT, CDR2 FYEKMQ (reference sequence). V dropped 3 bases and J dropped 4 bases, with 14 bases sitting between them. The CDR3 extends over 15 amino acids. The CDR3 loop is CASSLQGGEPDTQYF. In DNA, the CDR3 is TGTGCCAGCAGCTTGCAGGGGGGCGAGCCAGATACGCAGTATTTT. Full variable domain (missing parts from reference TRBV13 and TRBJ2-3): AAGVIQSPRHLIKEKRETATLKCYPIPRHDTVYWYQQGPGQDPQFLISFYEKMQSDKGSIPDRFSAQQFSDYHSELNMSSLELGDSALYFCASSLQGGEPDTQYFGPGTRLTVL.

The chain has TRBV5-1 and TRBJ2-1; D uncertain. The germline V gene has CDR1 SGHRS and CDR2 YFSETQ. The V end was cut by 0 bases, the J end by 3 bases, with 7 bases between. This CDR3 is built from 14 residues. CDR3: CASSLGWSYNEQFF. CDR3 nucleotides: TGCGCCAGCAGCTTGGGGTGGAGCTACAATGAGCAGTTCTTC.

The chain is built from TRBV19 and TRBJ2-2, with 8 bases fitting TRBD1. CDR3 length: 14 amino acids. Trimming at V came to 9 bases and at J to 5 bases, leaving 8 bases not matched to a gene. Per germline, CDR1 LNHDA and CDR2 SQIVND (reference sequence). The CDR3 region has the DNA TGTGCCAGCAAAGACAGGGGCTGGACCGGGGAGCTGTTTTTT. It codes for CASKDRGWTGELFF.

The genes are TRBV29-1 and TRBJ1-1; 7 nucleotides align to TRBD1. CDR1 and CDR2 (germline): SQVTM, ANQGSEA. The CDR3 runs 13 residues. Trimming removed 5 bases from V and 0 bases from J; junction bases left unmatched: 3. In nucleotides, the CDR3 is TGCAGCGTTAAGGACAGGTTGAACACTGAAGCTTTCTTT. As protein: CSVKDRLNTEAFF.

V is TRBV18 and J is TRBJ1-5; D ambiguous. The CDR3 runs to 13 residues. Trimming pared 3 bases from V and 4 bases from J, leaving 7 bases between. The germline gives CDR1 KGHSH, CDR2 LQKENI. The chain's CDR3 is CASSPGGNQPQHF. The CDR3 DNA reads as TGTGCCAGCTCACCGGGAGGGAATCAGCCCCAGCATTTT.

This clone was seen a single time. V usage is TRBV19 and J usage is TRBJ2-3, with 8 bases fitting TRBD1. Per the germline V gene, CDR1 is LNHDA and CDR2 is SQIVND (reference sequence). Germline trimming cut 6 bases from V and 4 bases from J; bases unmatched to any gene: 6. The CDR3 consists of 14 residues. DNA for the CDR3: TGTGCCAGTAGCAGGGACAGGAGTGCAGATACGCAGTATTTT. It is translated as CASSRDRSADTQYF.

The chain joins TRBV6-5 to TRBJ2-3, with D possibly called TRBD1 or TRBD2 (5 bases each). This CDR3 is 15 amino acids long. Germline CDR1 MNHEY, CDR2 SVGAGI. V was pared by 0 bases and J by 2 bases, with 9 bases between. The CDR3 DNA reads TGTGCCAGCAGTTACTCCGGGGCCTACACAGATACGCAGTATTTT. Its translation: CASSYSGAYTDTQYF.

The J gene is TRBJ2-5, the V gene TRBV19; 8 bases are a match to TRBD2. V trimming: 6 bases; J trimming: 5 bases; junction bases outside the gene matches: 11. The CDR3 is made up of 15 amino acids. CDR1 and CDR2 (germline): LNHDA, SQIVND (reference sequence). CDR3 nucleotides: TGTGCCAGTAGAATTTCGACTAGCGTTGGGGAGACCCAGTACTTC. Translating it yields CASRISTSVGETQYF.